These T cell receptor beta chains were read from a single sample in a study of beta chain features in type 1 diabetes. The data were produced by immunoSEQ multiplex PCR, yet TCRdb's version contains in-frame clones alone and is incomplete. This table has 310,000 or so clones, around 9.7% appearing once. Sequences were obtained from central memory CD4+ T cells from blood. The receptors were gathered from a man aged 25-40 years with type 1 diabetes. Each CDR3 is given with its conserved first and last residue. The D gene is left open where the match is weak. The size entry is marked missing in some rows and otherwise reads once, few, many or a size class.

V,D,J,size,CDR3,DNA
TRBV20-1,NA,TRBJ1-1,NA,CSASEGTGRSF,TGCAGTGCTAGCGAAGGGACCGGGCGAAGCTTT
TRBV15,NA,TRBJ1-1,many,CATSSRTVEAFF,TGTGCCACCAGCAGCCGGACCGTGGAAGCTTTCTTT
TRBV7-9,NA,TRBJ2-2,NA,CASSSPVGADTGELFF,TGTGCCAGCAGCTCCCCGGTTGGGGCGGACACCGGGGAGCTGTTTTTT
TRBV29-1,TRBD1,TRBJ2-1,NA,CSVEGRQGDYNEQFF,TGCAGCGTTGAAGGGCGACAGGGGGACTACAATGAGCAGTTCTTC
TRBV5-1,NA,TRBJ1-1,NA,CASSLAGTTEAFF,TGCGCCAGCAGCTTGGCGGGGACGACTGAAGCTTTCTTT
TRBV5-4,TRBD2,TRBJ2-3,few,CASSETPGLAGDTQYF,TGTGCCAGCAGCGAAACCCCGGGACTAGCGGGAGATACGCAGTATTTT
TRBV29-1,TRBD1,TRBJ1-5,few,CSVQGAQDQPQHF,TGCAGCGTACAGGGGGCGCAGGATCAGCCCCAGCATTTT
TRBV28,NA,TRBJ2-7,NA,CASSPYPSEQYF,TGTGCCAGCAGTCCCTACCCGTCCGAGCAGTACTTC
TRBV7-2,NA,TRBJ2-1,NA,CASSLGHLDEQFF,TGTGCCAGCAGCTTAGGCCATCTAGATGAGCAGTTCTTC
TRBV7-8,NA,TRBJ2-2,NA,CASRLTANTGELFF,TGTGCCAGCAGGTTAACAGCGAACACCGGGGAGCTGTTTTTT
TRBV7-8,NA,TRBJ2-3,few,CASSLDSSDTQYF,TGTGCCAGCAGCCTTGACTCCTCGGATACGCAGTATTTT
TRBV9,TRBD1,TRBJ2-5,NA,CASSVGTGGRQETQYF,TGTGCCAGCAGCGTCGGGACAGGGGGCCGGCAAGAGACCCAGTACTTC
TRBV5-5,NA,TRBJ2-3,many,CASSLMGGPTTADTQYF,TGTGCCAGCAGCTTGATGGGGGGACCCACCACCGCAGATACGCAGTATTTT
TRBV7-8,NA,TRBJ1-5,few,CASSVQGDQPQHF,TGTGCCAGCAGCGTCCAGGGAGATCAGCCCCAGCATTTT
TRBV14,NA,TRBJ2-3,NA,CASSQDWVTDTQYF,TGTGCCAGCAGCCAAGATTGGGTCACAGATACGCAGTATTTT
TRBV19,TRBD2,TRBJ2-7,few,CASTPTGGGTPYEQYF,TGTGCCAGTACTCCAACGGGAGGGGGAACCCCCTACGAGCAGTACTTC
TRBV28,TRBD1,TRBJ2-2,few,CASTSGQGTGELFF,TGTGCCAGCACAAGTGGACAGGGAACCGGGGAGCTGTTTTTT
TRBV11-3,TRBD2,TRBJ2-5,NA,CASSLVAGGFQETQYF,TGTGCCAGCAGCTTAGTAGCGGGGGGGTTCCAAGAGACCCAGTACTTC
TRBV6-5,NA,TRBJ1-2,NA,CASSLQDTYGYTF,TGTGCCAGCAGTTTACAGGACACCTATGGCTACACCTTC
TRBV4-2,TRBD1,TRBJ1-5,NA,CASSPGTGAQPQHF,TGTGCCAGCAGCCCTGGGACAGGGGCTCAGCCCCAGCATTTT
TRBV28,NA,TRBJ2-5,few,CASSLSETQYF,TGTGCCAGCAGTTTATCGGAGACCCAGTACTTC
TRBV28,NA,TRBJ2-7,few,CASSLSGASYEQYF,TGTGCCAGCAGTTTATCCGGGGCCTCCTACGAGCAGTACTTC
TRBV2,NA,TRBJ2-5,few,CASSEEETQYF,TGTGCCAGCAGTGAGGAAGAGACCCAGTACTTC
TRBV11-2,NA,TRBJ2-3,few,CASSLVSRIQADTQYF,TGTGCCAGCAGCTTAGTCTCGAGAATACAGGCAGATACGCAGTATTTT
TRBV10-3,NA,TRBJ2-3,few,CAISEGRRSGTDTQYF,TGTGCCATCAGTGAAGGTAGAAGGTCTGGCACAGATACGCAGTATTTT
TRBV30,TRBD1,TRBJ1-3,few,CAWDRVSGNTIYF,TGTGCCTGGGACAGGGTCTCTGGAAACACCATATATTTT
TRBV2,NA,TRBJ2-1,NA,CASMTAGNEQFF,TGTGCCAGTATGACAGCAGGAAATGAGCAGTTCTTC
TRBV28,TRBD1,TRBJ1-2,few,CASRGAGQARGYTF,TGTGCCAGCAGGGGGGCAGGACAGGCAAGAGGCTACACCTTC
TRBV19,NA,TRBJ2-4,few,CASSPRRELAKNIQYF,TGTGCCAGTAGTCCCCGCAGGGAACTAGCCAAAAACATTCAGTACTTC
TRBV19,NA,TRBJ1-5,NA,CASREGQTINQPQHF,TGTGCCAGCCGCGAAGGACAGACGATCAATCAGCCCCAGCATTTT
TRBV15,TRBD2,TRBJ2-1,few,CATSRTLAGDLYNEQFF,TGTGCCACCAGCAGAACCCTCGCGGGGGACCTATACAATGAGCAGTTCTTC
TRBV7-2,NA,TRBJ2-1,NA,CASSPVLNEQFF,TGTGCCAGCAGCCCGGTCTTAAATGAGCAGTTCTTC
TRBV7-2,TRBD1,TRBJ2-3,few,CAGSDRGGDTQYF,TGTGCCGGGTCGGACAGGGGAGGAGATACGCAGTATTTT
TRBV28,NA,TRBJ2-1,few,CASSPPGMRFGQFF,TGTGCCAGCAGTCCCCCCGGGATGAGATTCGGGCAGTTCTTC
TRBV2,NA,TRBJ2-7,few,CASRGDRDGYEQYF,TGTGCCAGCAGGGGGGACCGGGATGGGTACGAGCAGTACTTC